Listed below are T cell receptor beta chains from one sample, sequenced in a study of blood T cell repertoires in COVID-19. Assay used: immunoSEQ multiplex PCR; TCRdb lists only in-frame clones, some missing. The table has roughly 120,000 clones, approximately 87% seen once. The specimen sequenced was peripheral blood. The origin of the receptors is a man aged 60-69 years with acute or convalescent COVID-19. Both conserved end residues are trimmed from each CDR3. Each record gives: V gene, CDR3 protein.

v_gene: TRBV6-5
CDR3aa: ASSYEGQGVSPLH

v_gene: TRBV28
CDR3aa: ASSLNRGNQPQH

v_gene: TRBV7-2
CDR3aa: ASSPLGTSYEQF

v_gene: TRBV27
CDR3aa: AIASSGIYNEQF

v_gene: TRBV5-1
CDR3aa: ASSWTTGGEQF

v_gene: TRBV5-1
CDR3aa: ASSLSGDTGELF

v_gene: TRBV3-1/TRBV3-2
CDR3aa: ASSLSEGRGLF

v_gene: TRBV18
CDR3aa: ASSPTEQLQGNKDTEAF

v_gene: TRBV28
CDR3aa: ASTADRVHSPLH

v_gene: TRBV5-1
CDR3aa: ASTRQGAYNEQF

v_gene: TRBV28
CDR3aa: ASSLREAPNYGYT

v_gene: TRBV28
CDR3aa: ASSLRTGGDYLAKNIQY

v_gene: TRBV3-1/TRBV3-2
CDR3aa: ASSQGGASYNSPLH

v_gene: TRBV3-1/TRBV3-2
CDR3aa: ASSLPHGAPGQPDSSYEQY

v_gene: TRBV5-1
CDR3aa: ASSPSRTGPMGYT

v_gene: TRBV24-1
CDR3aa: ATSDRDSSGDTQY

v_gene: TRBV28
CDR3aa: ASSLYPSDGYT

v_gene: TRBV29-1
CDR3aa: SVEGLAGVRY

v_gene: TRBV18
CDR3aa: ASSPSGDSSYEQY

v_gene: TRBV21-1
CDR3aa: ASSFLSEKETQY

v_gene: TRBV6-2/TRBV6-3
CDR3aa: ASSYLTGEPQH

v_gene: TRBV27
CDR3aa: ATSPKRLYEQY

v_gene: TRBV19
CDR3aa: ASSITGVRGSQPQH

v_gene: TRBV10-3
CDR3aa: AIREGQGRDEQF

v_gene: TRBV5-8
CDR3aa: ASSLAGLAGNEQF

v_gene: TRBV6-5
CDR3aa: ASSYSSGKGNYGYT

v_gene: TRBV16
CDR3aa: ASSRTGTPVQETQY

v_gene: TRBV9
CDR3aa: ASSFRENYNEQF

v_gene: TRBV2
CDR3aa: ASRTDREEVETQY

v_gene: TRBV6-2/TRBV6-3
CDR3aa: ASSYKKGLAAHTDTQY

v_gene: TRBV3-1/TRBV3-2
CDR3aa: ASSRRHFGTTLWGYT

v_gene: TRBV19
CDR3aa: ASSTDRGRDTQY

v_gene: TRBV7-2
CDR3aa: ASSPGVLYEQY

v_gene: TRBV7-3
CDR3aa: ASSPGEGRGGYT

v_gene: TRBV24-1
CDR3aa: ATSVSRGGPTDTQY

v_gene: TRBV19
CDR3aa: ASSISFAGEQF

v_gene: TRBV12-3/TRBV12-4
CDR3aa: ASSSRGTGELF

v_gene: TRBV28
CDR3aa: ASIRGGANTGELF

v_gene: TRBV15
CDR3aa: ATSTGTGAYTGELF

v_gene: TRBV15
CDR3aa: ATSSGRGITYEQY

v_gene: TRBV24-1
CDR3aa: ATSDSGQGMDVYT

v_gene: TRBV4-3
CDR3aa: ASSQVTGGNTEAF